The 10 T cell receptor beta chains presented below share a single source sample, sequenced in a study of patients and donors after allogeneic stem cell transplantation. TCRdb re-called the RT-PCR reads through MiXCR, storing one row per CDR3 protein. The data contain roughly 960,000 distinct CDR3 sequences, around 17% of them singletons. Specimen: blood, either unsorted or a sorted T cell fraction (not recorded which). The origin of the receptors is a human donor who was either an allogeneic HSCT recipient or a stem cell or donor lymphocyte infusion donor (not recorded which). It is not recorded whose cells these are; they may come from a transplant donor.

The V call is TRBV6-1, the J call TRBJ1-5; the D is unclear. This CDR3 has 14 amino acids. CDR1 and CDR2 from the germline V gene are MNHNS and SASEGT. V was clipped by 10 bases and J by 2 bases, with 15 bases between them. The CDR3 protein is CATVSPQGNQPQHF. The CDR3, as DNA: TGTGCCACCGTATCCCCCCAGGGCAATCAGCCCCAGCATTTT.

The chain combines TRBV12-3 or TRBV12-4 with TRBJ1-4; a possible D gene is TRBD1 (6 bases). V lost 3 bases to trimming and J lost 10 bases, with 9 bases between them. The CDR3 is 12 amino acids. The CDR3 reads CASSLRGGKLFF. CDR3 sequence (DNA): TGTGCCAGCAGTTTGAGAGGGGGAAAACTGTTTTTT.

This clonotype has more than one count but fewer than ten. The J gene is TRBJ2-7, the V gene TRBV10-3; possibly TRBD2 for D (5 bases). V was trimmed by 4 bases and J by 0 bases, leaving 10 bases between them. Looked up from germline, CDR1 is ENHRY and CDR2 is SYGVKD. There are 14 residues in the CDR3. CDR3 DNA sequence: TGTGCCATCAGTGCGAGGGAGCTCTCCTACGAGCAGTACTTC. It specifies CAISARELSYEQYF.

The chain uses TRBV5-1 and TRBJ1-1; D gene unclear. CDR3 length: 13 amino acids. CDR1 and CDR2 (germline): SGHRS, YFSETQ. V was pared by 4 bases and J by 4 bases, with 11 bases between. The CDR3 nucleotides read TGCGCCAGCAGCCAGAAGGCTGTCACTGAAGCTTTCTTT. This encodes CASSQKAVTEAFF.

This clonotype appeared many times. The chain uses TRBV4-2 and TRBJ2-1; D gene uncertain. V gave up 5 bases and J gave up 7 bases, with 6 bases separating them. CDR3 size: 11 residues. The germline gives CDR1 LGHNA, CDR2 YNFKEQ. The CDR3 region has the DNA TGTGCCAGCAGCACAATGAATGAGCAGTTCTTC. The encoded protein is CASSTMNEQFF.

This clonotype was observed a few times. The rearrangement uses TRBV7-9 and TRBJ2-2; possible D gene TRBD1, 5 bases. Germline values: CDR1 SEHNR, CDR2 FQNEAQ (reference sequence). There are 15 residues in the CDR3. V was clipped by 0 bases and J by 6 bases, with 11 bases between them. The CDR3 bases are TGTGCCAGCAGCTTAGCAGAAGGGGCCTCCGGGGAGCTGTTTTTT. Amino acid sequence: CASSLAEGASGELFF.

The sample holds a few counts of this clonotype. The V gene is TRBV25-1, the J gene TRBJ2-3, with a tentative D call TRBD2 (7 bases). This CDR3 is built from 15 residues. Trimming removed 8 bases from V and 3 bases from J, with 18 bases in between. In germline, CDR1 is MGHDK, CDR2 SYGVNS. The CDR3 DNA is TGTGCCAGCGAACGAGAGGGAGGGGGTACAGATACGCAGTATTTT. Translated, it gives CASEREGGGTDTQYF. The variable domain in full, completed from reference TRBV25-1 and TRBJ2-3, reads EADIYQTPRYLVIGTGKKITLECSQTMGHDKMYWYQQDPGMELHLIHYSYGVNSTEKGDLSSESTVSRIRTEHFPLTLESARPSHTSQYLCASEREGGGTDTQYFGPGTRLTVL.

Only a few counts were recorded for this clonotype. This rearrangement joins TRBV7-8 to TRBJ1-1; 7 positions agree with TRBD1. Trimming took 3 bases from V and 3 from J; bases not matched to a gene: 7. Germline values: CDR1 SGHVS, CDR2 FQNEAQ. The CDR3 sequence is 15 residues long. For the CDR3, the DNA is TGTGCCAGCAGCTTCCCAGGGGGAGGTTACACTGAAGCTTTCTTT. This translates into CASSFPGGGYTEAFF.

The chain uses TRBV9 and TRBJ1-2; maybe TRBD1 (6 bases). The germline CDR1 and CDR2 sequences are SGDLS and YYNGEE. V lost 0 bases, J lost 2 bases, and 11 bases lay in between. The CDR3 loop spans 15 amino acids. The CDR3 loop reads CASSVVVRGNYGYTF. In DNA form, the CDR3 reads TGTGCCAGCAGCGTAGTAGTCAGGGGAAACTATGGCTACACCTTC. Filled out from reference TRBV9 and TRBJ1-2, the complete variable domain reads DSGVTQTPKHLITATGQRVTLRCSPRSGDLSVYWYQQSLDQGLQFLIQYYNGEERAKGNILERFSAQQFPDLHSELNLSSLELGDSALYFCASSVVVRGNYGYTFGSGTRLTVV.

This clonotype has a handful of counts. The CDR3 DNA reads as TGTGCCATCAGGGACAGGGGGGGTACGCAGTATTTT. Its protein is CAIRDRGGTQYF. The J gene is TRBJ2-3, the V gene TRBV10-3, with 10 bases fitting TRBD1. With V trimmed by 6 bases and J by 8 bases, 2 bases remained unmatched. Germline loops: CDR1 ENHRY, CDR2 SYGVKD. This CDR3 region has 12 residues.